This T cell receptor beta chain stems from a study of cytomegalovirus exposure and HLA in healthy donors. In the case of this clone: Its specificity is not known.

TCRdb's table, derived via immunoSEQ multiplex PCR, lists solely in-frame clones and lacks some. Among 150,000 or so clones listed, 86% were seen once. Broader study findings: First-cohort TCR clusters tended to co-occur in the 95 to 150 validation repertoires, a later analysis found.

Trimming took off 4 bases at V and 0 bases at J, with 10 bases between the two ends. Per the germline V gene, CDR1 is MNHEY and CDR2 is SMNVEV (reference sequence). The CDR3 runs to 14 residues. Input material: PBMCs. The V and J genes are TRBV27 and TRBJ2-7; possibly TRBD2 for D (6 bases). This TCR came from a man younger than 30 in good health and CMV-seropositive. CDR3 bases: TGTGCCAGCAGTTCGTACGGGGGCTCCTACGAGCAGTACTTC. Its protein product is CASSSYGGSYEQYF.